This TCR beta chain comes out of a study of cytomegalovirus exposure and HLA in healthy donors. This clone has a single count. Looked up from germline, CDR1 is MNHEY and CDR2 is SVGAGI. Trimming removed 4 bases from V and 4 bases from J; junction bases left unmatched: 5. CDR3 length equals 15 residues. Primers: 60 Vbeta forward and 13 Jbeta reverse. Assay: immunoSEQ multiplex PCR; the TCRdb copy retains only in-frame clones and omits some. Altogether about 140,000 clones are present, more than 70% being singletons, with the ten largest covering roughly 1.6%. The sequence was obtained from a woman between 40 and 50 years old in good health and CMV-seronegative. The chain joins TRBV6-5 to TRBJ2-7; 12 bases agree with TRBD2. The sample taken for sequencing was PBMCs. This chain's CDR3 is CASSSGLAGKYEQYF. DNA for the CDR3: TGTGCCAGCAGTTCAGGACTAGCGGGAAAATACGAGCAGTACTTC.